This TCR beta chain came from a study of cytomegalovirus exposure and HLA in healthy donors. Across the study: HLA-typed donors contributed around 82 million unique TCRs, which were held in an early data release. Study-wide results and limits: The listing of roughly 160 TCR beta chains classed them as cytomegalovirus-associated.

From germline, CDR1 is SNHLY and CDR2 FYNNEI. The CDR3 contains 16 residues. With 2 bases removed from V and 7 bases from J, the gap between germline ends came to 18 bases. The table lists this clone with a few counts. What it binds is unknown. The PCR had 60 Vbeta and 13 Jbeta primers. TCRdb's table, derived via immunoSEQ multiplex PCR, lists solely in-frame clones and lacks some. This sample has roughly 120,000 clones; around 64% occur once, and the top ten carry 2.2%. The chain links TRBV2 to TRBJ2-4; D unclear. The source material was PBMCs. The source is a woman aged 25 to 39 in good health and CMV-seronegative. The CDR3 DNA sequence: TGTGCCAGCAGTGAATTGAAGATTTTGGGCCAGAACATTCAGTACTTC. Encoded protein: CASSELKILGQNIQYF.